The next 15 T cell receptor beta chains were all read from a single sample in a study of cytomegalovirus exposure and HLA in healthy donors listed by TCRdb under 2017. The library was built by means of the immunoSEQ multiplex PCR assay. A mixture of 60 forward primers for TCR Vbeta segments and 13 reverse primers for TCR Jbeta segments was used in the multiplex PCR. TCRdb holds this immuneACCESS table with in-frame rearrangements only. Some clones are missing; in checked studies, unresolved V genes explain under half, and the rest has no known cause. This sample is represented by 90,000 to 120,000 clones; 65% to 80% of them were singletons. The top ten constitute under 4.5% of the sample. The specimen was PBMCs. Receptors were obtained from a woman aged 50 to 60 in good health and CMV-seropositive.

V is TRBV6-1 and J is TRBJ1-4; tentative D call: TRBD1 (5 bases). Germline CDR1 MNHNS, CDR2 SASEGT. This CDR3 is built from 15 residues. Deletions cut 2 bases from V and 5 bases from J, with 12 bases between. CDR3 nucleotide sequence: TGTGCCAGCAGTGAATTTGGCAGGGAAAATGAAAAACTGTTTTTT. It codes for CASSEFGRENEKLFF.

This chain uses TRBV4-1 with TRBJ2-7, with D possibly TRBD2 on 6 matching bases. V was pared by 0 bases and J by 1 base, with 16 bases between. The CDR3 sequence is 17 residues long. CDR1 MGHRA and CDR2 YSYEKL come from the germline V gene. In DNA, the CDR3 is TGCGCCAGCAGCCAAGATAGCGGAGCGGGTGTGTCCTACGAGCAGTACTTC. Amino acid sequence: CASSQDSGAGVSYEQYF.

The rearrangement uses TRBV6-4 and TRBJ2-3; D is possibly TRBD2 (5 bases). The V gene lost 8 bases and the J gene lost 7 bases, with 7 bases spanning the gap. The CDR3 has 10 amino acids. Per germline, CDR1 MRHNA and CDR2 SNTAGT. The CDR3 DNA reads as TGTGCCAGCGAGGGAAATACGCAGTATTTT. This translates into CASEGNTQYF.

The chain uses TRBV11-2 and TRBJ2-7; possibly TRBD2 for D (6 bases). Trimming took off 1 base at V and 7 bases at J, with 17 bases between the two ends. Germline values: CDR1 SGHAT, CDR2 FQNNGV. The CDR3 consists of 15 residues. Here the CDR3 reads CASSLVVGFAGEQYF. For the CDR3, the DNA is TGTGCCAGCAGCTTAGTGGTCGGGTTTGCGGGAGAGCAGTACTTC. The full variable domain, with the rest looked up from reference TRBV11-2 and TRBJ2-7, is EAGVAQSPRYKIIEKRQSVAFWCNPISGHATLYWYQQILGQGPKLLIQFQNNGVVDDSQLPKDRFSAERLKGVDSTLKIQPAKLEDSAVYLCASSLVVGFAGEQYFGPGTRLTVT.

This chain connects TRBV27 to TRBJ1-1, with unresolved D. The CDR3 totals 12 residues. V lost 3 bases, J lost 6 bases, and 8 bases lay in between. Germline V gene lookup returns CDR1 MNHEY and CDR2 SMNVEV (reference sequence). CDR3 sequence reads: CASSFPNSEAFF. The CDR3 coding sequence is TGTGCCAGCAGTTTTCCCAACTCTGAAGCTTTCTTT.

In its sample, this clone was seen a few times. CDR3 sequence (DNA): TGTGCCAGCACACGTCCTGGCAGGGATGAGCAGTTCTTC. It translates to CASTRPGRDEQFF. The chain has TRBV27 and TRBJ2-1, with D tentatively TRBD1 (5 bases). Per germline, CDR1 MNHEY and CDR2 SMNVEV (reference sequence). CDR3 length: 13 residues. V shed 7 bases and J shed 8 bases, with 15 bases lying between them.

The chain employs TRBV29-1 and TRBJ2-5; D is perhaps TRBD1 (7 bases). V was trimmed by 1 base and J by 2 bases, leaving 14 bases between them. Germline V gene data show CDR1 as SQVTM and CDR2 as ANQGSEA. This CDR3 spans 15 amino acids. CDR3 DNA sequence: TGCAGCGTTGAAGGGGGGCAGGGGGGTCAAGAGACCCAGTACTTC. This codes for CSVEGGQGGQETQYF.

The chain employs TRBV27 and TRBJ2-1, with 7 bases lining up with TRBD2. The length of the CDR3 is 17 residues. Trimming cost V 6 bases and J 3 bases; bases outside gene matches: 14. The germline V gene encodes CDR1 MNHEY and CDR2 SMNVEV (reference sequence). CDR3 sequence (DNA): TGTGCCAGCAGGGGGGGGGACGGCGCACGGATCTACAATGAGCAGTTCTTC. It codes for CASRGGDGARIYNEQFF.

This clone was picked up one time. The genes are TRBV5-6 and TRBJ2-7; tentatively, D is TRBD2 (6 bases). Trimming took off 4 bases at V and 2 bases at J, with 13 bases between the two ends. The CDR3 covers 14 residues. Germline CDR1 SGHDT, CDR2 YYEEEE. The DNA for the CDR3 is TGTGCCAGCAGCCCGGGCGCGGGGCCCTACGAGCAGTACTTC. Translating it yields CASSPGAGPYEQYF.

The chain couples TRBV4-2 to TRBJ1-4; perhaps TRBD1 as D (6 bases). Trimming took 3 bases from V and 0 from J, leaving 11 bases between them. CDR3 size: 16 residues. Per germline, CDR1 LGHNA and CDR2 YNFKEQ. Here the CDR3 DNA reads TGTGCCAGCAGCCACGGGACATCTGCAACTAATGAAAAACTGTTTTTT. This sequence encodes CASSHGTSATNEKLFF.

V usage is TRBV29-1 and J usage is TRBJ2-2; 7 nucleotides match TRBD1. CDR1 SQVTM and CDR2 ANQGSEA come from the germline V gene. Trimming took 2 bases from V and 4 from J; bases not matched to a gene: 7. The CDR3 is 15 amino acids. The CDR3 DNA reads as TGCAGCGTTGAAATAAGGGGGCTCAGCACCGGGGAGCTGTTTTTT. This gives the protein CSVEIRGLSTGELFF.

The chain couples TRBV13 to TRBJ1-3; D is perhaps TRBD1 (5 bases). The V gene lost 11 bases and the J gene lost 0 bases, with 11 bases spanning the gap. CDR1 is PRHDT, CDR2 FYEKMQ, per germline (reference sequence). The CDR3 extends over 13 amino acids. The CDR3 here is CAARQTSGNTIYF. The CDR3, as DNA: TGTGCCGCCCGACAGACCTCTGGAAACACCATATATTTT. Variable domain in full (rest from reference TRBV13 and TRBJ1-3): AAGVIQSPRHLIKEKRETATLKCYPIPRHDTVYWYQQGPGQDPQFLISFYEKMQSDKGSIPDRFSAQQFSDYHSELNMSSLELGDSALYFCAARQTSGNTIYFGEGSWLTVV.

The V and J genes are TRBV15 and TRBJ2-2; D is perhaps TRBD2 (6 bases). Per the germline V gene, CDR1 is LNHNV and CDR2 is YYDKDF (reference sequence). V gave up 3 bases and J gave up 5 bases, with 22 bases separating them. The CDR3 runs to 18 residues. The chain's CDR3 is CATSRGGFGGSRTGELFF. The CDR3 coding sequence is TGTGCCACCAGCAGGGGGGGATTTGGAGGGAGTCGAACCGGGGAGCTGTTTTTT.

This clone appeared a few times. The V and J genes are TRBV29-1 and TRBJ1-1; 10 nucleotides match TRBD1. The CDR3 is 14 amino acids. CDR1 SQVTM and CDR2 ANQGSEA come from the germline V gene. Trimming took 7 bases from V and 0 from J; bases not matched to a gene: 5. CDR3 residues: CSASGQGMNTEAFF. The CDR3 DNA reads TGCAGCGCTTCGGGACAGGGGATGAACACTGAAGCTTTCTTT.

The rearrangement links TRBV7-9 to TRBJ2-7; 7 bases map to TRBD2. In germline, CDR1 is SEHNR, CDR2 FQNEAQ (reference sequence). CDR3 length equals 14 residues. The V segment lost 7 bases and the J segment 2 bases; nucleotides outside the gene matches: 8. In DNA form, the CDR3 reads TGTGCCAGCATCCCTGGGAGGGGTCCCTACGAGCAGTACTTC. This encodes CASIPGRGPYEQYF.